This TCR beta chain is drawn from a study of T cell therapy product for transplant patients (dated by TCRdb to between 2018 and 2021). Context from the whole study: The wider healthy donor group comprised roughly 20 individuals, approximately 10 male and 9 female, aged 25 to 81 years, in Berlin, Germany. The expansion media were supplemented with either IL-7 and IL-15 at 8 to 10 ng/ml or IL-2 at 50 U/ml. The TCRbeta repertoire analysis of rapamycin-treated and untreated products included n = 3 healthy donors. To assess clonal composition, TCRbeta repertoires were compared between rapamycin-treated and untreated CMV-specific T-cell products derived from the same donors. The study developed a next-generation autologous adoptive antiviral T-cell product for immunosuppressed solid organ transplant patients, using CMV as the model virus.

This specimen's label denotes: CMVpp65/IE-1-reactive T cells enriched by IFNgamma capture and expanded in vitro. PBMCs were stimulated for over five hours with overlapping CMV pp65 and IE-1 peptide pools, each at 0.5 ug/ml. IFNgamma-producing CMV-stimulated cells were positively selected with the IFNgamma Secretion Assay-Cell Enrichment and Detection Kit (Miltenyi Biotec). Enriched IFNgamma+ cells were cultured for approximately 23 days with irradiated autologous feeders plus either IL-7/IL-15 or IL-2. To provide enough cells for different cell sorting steps, buffy coats were used from about 15% of the 19 healthy donors. Peripheral blood mononuclear cells were isolated by Biocoll density gradient centrifugation. The buffy coats from healthy donors came from DRK. This clone is considered large (0.1 to 1%). Its cognate antigen has yet to be identified. Base qualities are not at hand, and no much larger clone is one base apart.

General study outcomes and caveats: Many clones were shared between paired products from the same donor, whereas no overlap was observed between repertoires from different donors. The top 10 clones covered around 63% of the repertoire in rapamycin-treated products versus about 90% in untreated products. It was suggested by the authors that the increased clonal diversity in Rapa-TCPs may reflect survival of low-frequency clones and preferential expansion of central memory T cells. Rapamycin-treated products showed a more diverse, less clonal TCRbeta repertoire and contained more distinct clones than untreated products.

The cysteine opens and the phenylalanine closes a CDR3 of 18 amino acids. Only the CDR3 region is kept as DNA, spanning 54 bases read in frame from base 1. Between the V and J ends, shortened by 1 base and 0 bases respectively, the junction contains 13 bases. CDR1 is given as MGHRA and CDR2 as YSYEKL, both from the germline V gene. Genomic DNA was extracted with an AllPrep DNA/RNA Kit and TCRbeta CDR3 regions were amplified with the immunoSEQ hsTCRb Kit. Per the authors' processing: In-frame CDR3 nucleotide sequences without stop codons were defined as productive rearrangements and were analyzed in immunoSEQ Analyzer 3.0. Sample overlap was measured using the Morisita index, while clonality was calculated from productive entropy normalized to the number of productive rearrangements. This is the immuneACCESS table as TCRdb keeps it, with only in-frame sequences that have V and J called. A part of the clones is gone; compared with another copy, unresolved V genes explain less than half, and the rest is unexplained. The V and J calls and clone size are taken from that table; D and trimming were inferred from the DNA. The sample has about 880 clones on record, 44% of them singletons. The top ten clones comprise around 25% of the sample.

The sequenced sample was a sorted cell population cultured from PBMCs. The clonotype was recovered from an adult in good health. The chain links TRBV4-1 with TRBJ1-6; the D segment cannot be called with confidence. The CDR3: CASSQAWESFSYNSPLHF. The nucleotide sequence is TGCGCCAGCAGCCAAGCCTGGGAGTCTTTCTCCTATAATTCACCCCTCCACTTT.